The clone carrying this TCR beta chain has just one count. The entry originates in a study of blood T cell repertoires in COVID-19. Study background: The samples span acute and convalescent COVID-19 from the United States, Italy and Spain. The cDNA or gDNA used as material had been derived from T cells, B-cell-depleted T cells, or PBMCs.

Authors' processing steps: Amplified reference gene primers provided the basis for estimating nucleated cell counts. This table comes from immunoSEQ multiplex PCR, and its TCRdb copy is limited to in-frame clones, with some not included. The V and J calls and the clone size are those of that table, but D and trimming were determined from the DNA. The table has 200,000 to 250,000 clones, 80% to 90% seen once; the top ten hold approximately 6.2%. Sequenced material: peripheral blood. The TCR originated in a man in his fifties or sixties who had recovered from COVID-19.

CDR3 sequence (DNA): TGTGCCAGCAGTTATAGAGGCGGGGTTGGATACAATGAGCAGTTCTTC. This gives the protein CASSYRGGVGYNEQFF. The rearrangement links TRBV6-2 or TRBV6-3 to TRBJ2-1; possible D gene TRBD2, 6 bases. V lost 3 bases, J lost 4 bases, and 16 bases lay in between. CDR3 length equals 16 residues. Germline V gene data show CDR1 as MNHEY and CDR2 as SVGEGT.